This T cell receptor beta chain was obtained from a study of a mutant IDH1 vaccine in newly diagnosed glioma. Background on the study: Of the patients given treatment, approximately 60% were male and about 40% were female, and a mean age of around 41 years was recorded. Patients arrived already treated with radiotherapy, temozolomide, or both, most having had both.

The time point was: baseline, week 1 (first vaccination visit). Treatment noted: pre-vaccination baseline after standard-of-care therapy. In every donor, the tumor was a new WHO grade 3 or 4 IDH1-mutant, ATRX-lost astrocytoma. The protocol was immunoSEQ multiplex PCR, while the TCRdb copy is restricted to in-frame clones and leaves out a portion. Of about 59,000 clones in the sample, about 90% are singletons; the top ten hold roughly 2.7%. Study-wide findings and caveats: Researchers report vaccine-induced immune responses in 93.3% of patients.

In regard to this clone: Its target is not known.

The V gene's germline CDR1 is SGHAT and CDR2 FQNNGV. Trimming cost V 5 bases and J 7 bases; bases outside gene matches: 15. The CDR3 totals 17 residues. This specimen was PBMCs, taken from a glioma patient treated with radiotherapy, temozolomide or both. This sequence was found in a man aged 45-65 years with glioma. V and J are TRBV11-2 and TRBJ2-2; 8 bases line up with TRBD2. The CDR3 sequence: CASSPSATGGLFGELFF. CDR3 DNA: TGTGCCAGCAGCCCGTCTGCGACGGGAGGGCTGTTCGGGGAGCTGTTTTTT.